The T cell receptor (beta chain) under discussion was sequenced for a study of type 1 and type 2 diabetes patients. Study findings and constraints: Highly-expanded CD4+ clones were few in type 2 diabetes, median one, 3.9% of reads. Type 2 diabetes and control samples shared highly correlated V and J usage, averaging approximately 0.97.

The PCR template was genomic DNA. A primer set of 30 forward and 13 reverse primers amplified the CDR3. TCRdb re-analysed the multiplex PCR reads in MiXCR, keeping a single row per CDR3 protein. The sample lists fewer than 350,000 distinct CDR3 sequences; roughly 50% were seen once. This clonotype has just one count. What it recognizes is unknown. Ten milliliters of peripheral blood were drawn from each donor. V was clipped by 1 base and J by 0 bases, with 19 bases between them. The germline gives CDR1 MDHEN, CDR2 SYDVKM. CDR3 size: 20 residues. The chain is built from TRBV28 and TRBJ1-6; no clear D. The sequenced material came from peripheral blood mononuclear cells (PBMCs). The sequence was collected from a young man with type 2 diabetes. CDR3 in amino acids: CASSLLTTITGSSYNSPLHF. DNA of the CDR3: TGTGCCAGCAGTTTATTGACCACCATCACCGGGAGCTCCTATAATTCACCCCTCCACTTT.